The present entry profiles one TCR beta chain with its context. This record belongs to a study of control samples from healthy donors and cancer patients. The CDR3 runs to 15 residues. CDR1 and CDR2 from the germline V gene are SGHVS and FQNEAQ. Trimming cost V 1 base and J 5 bases; bases outside gene matches: 5. Profiled with immunoSEQ multiplex PCR; TCRdb holds only in-frame clones, not every one. The sample has around 110,000 clones; over 85% are singletons. The sequence was obtained from a man younger than 40 in good health. The chain carries TRBV7-8 and TRBJ2-7, with TRBD1 identical over 10 bases. What was sequenced was blood. For the CDR3, the DNA is TGTGCCAGCAGCTTAGGTGGGGACAGGGGTGACGAGCAGTACTTC. Translating it yields CASSLGGDRGDEQYF. The variable domain in full, with the rest retrieved from reference TRBV7-8 and TRBJ2-7, is GAGVSQSPRYKVAKRGQDVALRCDPISGHVSLFWYQQALGQGPEFLTYFQNEAQLDKSGLPSDRFFAERPEGSVSTLKIQRTQQEDSAVYLCASSLGGDRGDEQYFGPGTRLTVT.